The entry below gives a single T cell receptor (beta chain) sequence along with its context. This sample is part of a study of beta chain features in type 1 diabetes. The CDR3 spans 14 residues. Looked up from germline, CDR1 is SEHNR and CDR2 is FQNEAQ (reference sequence). Trimming cost V 6 bases and J 10 bases, with 19 bases left between them. The sequenced template was cDNA made from the entire isolated RNA. Only in-frame clones appear in the TCRdb table, and some are missing; sequencing was by immunoSEQ multiplex PCR. Of some 200,000 clones in the sample, approximately 11% were seen once. The origin of this receptor is a man aged 18 to 30 in good health. Source material: central memory CD4+ T cells from blood. The J gene is TRBJ2-1, the V gene TRBV7-9; tentative D call: TRBD2 (6 bases). The CDR3 nucleotides are TGTGCCAGCAGGAGTTCGGGAGAATGGCACGAGCAGTTCTTC. Translating it yields CASRSSGEWHEQFF.